The 23 T cell receptor beta chains below all came from one sample that was sequenced in a study of post-analysis software for immune sequencing data. Overall study findings and caveats: When patients were compared with controls, 4 or 5 TRBV segments were more frequent, TRBV5-6, TRBV5-1 and TRBV20-1 among them.

No antigen has been identified for these receptors. Tagging with unique molecular identifiers was a feature of the TCR beta cDNA libraries. TCRdb reanalysed the PCR reads using MiXCR and keeps one entry per CDR3 protein. The table lists roughly 600,000 distinct CDR3 sequences, 40% to 50% of them singletons. The sample was blood. Receptor source: a girl under 18 with multiple sclerosis.

This chain links TRBV20-1 with TRBJ1-2; unclear D gene. V dropped 0 bases and J dropped 2 bases, with 16 bases sitting between them. Germline assignment: CDR1 DFQATT and CDR2 SNEGSKA (reference sequence). This CDR3 contains 16 residues. The DNA for the CDR3 is TGCAGTGCTAGAGACCTGAGGGCGTTCTTAAACTATGGCTACACCTTC. Translating it yields CSARDLRAFLNYGYTF.

The gene calls are TRBV4-1 and TRBJ1-2; the match to TRBD1 covers 9 bases. CDR3 length equals 15 residues. The germline CDR1 and CDR2 sequences are MGHRA and YSYEKL. With V trimmed by 1 base and J by 7 bases, 7 bases remained unmatched. In DNA form, the CDR3 reads TGCGCCAGCAGCCAAGCCAACAGGGGGCACAGTGGCTACACCTTC. Its translation: CASSQANRGHSGYTF.

This chain connects TRBV5-1 to TRBJ1-2; D gene ambiguous. Germline V gives CDR1 SGHRS, CDR2 YFSETQ. The CDR3 has 14 amino acids. V lost 1 base and J lost 5, with 12 bases in between. CDR3 nucleotides: TGCGCCAGCAGCTTGAAAGGCCGGAGTTATGGCTACACCTTC. Its protein product is CASSLKGRSYGYTF. The variable domain in full, completed from reference TRBV5-1 and TRBJ1-2, reads KAGVTQTPRYLIKTRGQQVTLSCSPISGHRSVSWYQQTPGQGLQFLFEYFSETQRNKGNFPGRFSGRQFSNSRSEMNVSTLELGDSALYLCASSLKGRSYGYTFGSGTRLTVV.

This chain uses TRBV29-1 with TRBJ2-5; TRBD1 matches 10 bases. The CDR3 runs to 13 residues. CDR1 and CDR2 from the germline V gene are SQVTM and ANQGSEA. Trimming at V came to 7 bases and at J to 3 bases, leaving 5 bases not matched to a gene. CDR3 sequence: CSDRDRGKETQYF. The CDR3 nucleotides are TGCAGCGACCGGGACAGGGGTAAAGAGACCCAGTACTTC.

This clonotype was seen a handful of times. The germline gene is not matched at one end of the junction; a read error may be the cause. V usage is TRBV6-5 and J usage is TRBJ2-1, with 11 bases matching TRBD1. Per germline, CDR1 MNHEY and CDR2 SVGAGI. The CDR3 consists of 16 residues. CDR3 DNA sequence: TGTGCCAGCACTTACGGGACAGGGGGCTCCTACAATGAGCAGTTCTTC. This codes for CASTYGTGGSYNEQFF.

This clonotype has just a few counts. This chain uses TRBV7-2 with TRBJ2-7, with 8 bases identical to TRBD2. Germline CDR1 reads SGHTA; CDR2 reads FQGNSA. This CDR3 is 15 amino acids long. With 8 bases clipped from V and 0 bases from J, the junction kept 9 bases outside the gene matches. CDR3 sequence reads: CASSPTSGTSYEQYF. The CDR3 DNA reads TGTGCCAGCTCCCCTACTAGCGGCACCTCCTACGAGCAGTACTTC.

This clonotype occurred a few times. V and J are TRBV3-1 and TRBJ2-7, with a possible D match to TRBD1 (5 bases). The CDR3 extends over 13 amino acids. V lost 4 bases and J 7 bases, leaving 14 bases between the germline ends. Germline V CDR1 and CDR2: LGHDT, YNNKEL (reference sequence). CDR3 in amino acids: CASSPGYLGEQYF. CDR3 DNA sequence: TGTGCCAGCAGCCCAGGGTACCTGGGTGAGCAGTACTTC.

V and J are TRBV18 and TRBJ1-2, with D possibly matching TRBD1 (5 bases). Germline CDR1 is KGHSH and CDR2 is LQKENI. Trimming stripped 2 bases from V and 2 bases from J, with 12 bases between. CDR3 size: 15 residues. In nucleotides, the CDR3 is TGTGCCAGCTCACCAGATCCAGGGAAGAACTATGGCTACACCTTC. Encoded protein: CASSPDPGKNYGYTF.

V usage is TRBV6-5 and J usage is TRBJ2-1; 9 nucleotides match TRBD1. CDR1 and CDR2 (germline): MNHEY, SVGAGI. Losses at the gene ends were 6 bases for V and 9 bases for J; bases not matched to a gene: 9. CDR3 length: 14 amino acids. CDR3 nucleotide sequence: TGTGCCAGCAGGTACGCTCCGGACAGGGGTGAGCAGTTCTTC. It encodes CASRYAPDRGEQFF.

The chain has TRBV4-1 and TRBJ2-7, with 12 positions matching TRBD1. Unmatched junction bases numbered 8, after V lost 4 bases and J lost 1 base. The CDR3 length is 17 residues. The germline V gene encodes CDR1 MGHRA and CDR2 YSYEKL. Here the CDR3 reads CASSLGQGATLSYEQYF. The CDR3 DNA reads TGCGCCAGCAGCCTGGGACAGGGGGCAACTCTATCCTACGAGCAGTACTTC.

This clonotype was seen more than once but under ten times. The chain carries TRBV2 and TRBJ2-6, with D possibly called TRBD1 or TRBD2 (5 bases each). There are 15 residues in the CDR3. Trimming stripped 9 bases from V and 2 bases from J, with 14 bases between. Germline V gives CDR1 SNHLY, CDR2 FYNNEI. CDR3 residues: CARGTSGTGANVLTF. In DNA form, the CDR3 reads TGTGCCAGAGGGACCTCGGGGACTGGGGCCAACGTCCTGACTTTC.

V usage is TRBV6-5 and J usage is TRBJ2-7; D is uncertain. The CDR3 has 14 amino acids. CDR1 MNHEY and CDR2 SVGAGI come from the germline V gene. The germline V and J ends were trimmed by 6 bases and 3 bases, with 15 bases remaining between them. The chain's CDR3 is CASSAAIGLYEQYF. The DNA for the CDR3 is TGTGCCAGCAGCGCAGCCATAGGTCTCTACGAGCAGTACTTC.

In this sample, this clonotype turned up a few times. This chain joins TRBV29-1 and TRBJ1-4, with TRBD1 matching over 9 bases. Germline V gives CDR1 SQVTM, CDR2 ANQGSEA. This CDR3 has 14 amino acids. V dropped 7 bases and J dropped 6; count of bases not matched to a gene: 9. The chain's CDR3 is CSALGTGWDEKLFF. DNA of the CDR3: TGCAGCGCCCTGGGGACAGGGTGGGATGAAAAACTGTTTTTT.

This clonotype was picked up a small number of times. This chain joins TRBV29-1 and TRBJ2-3, with 9 bases identical to TRBD2. From germline, CDR1 is SQVTM and CDR2 ANQGSEA. V shed 4 bases, J shed 4 bases, and the junction held 3 bases outside the gene matches. CDR3 length: 13 residues. This chain's CDR3 is CSVVAGGADTQYF. CDR3 in DNA: TGCAGCGTTGTGGCGGGAGGGGCAGATACGCAGTATTTT.

The sample holds a few counts of this clonotype. V usage is TRBV12-3 or TRBV12-4 and J usage is TRBJ1-2; maybe TRBD1 (6 bases). Trimming left V 5 bases short and J 8 bases short, with 21 bases between. This CDR3 spans 15 amino acids. The CDR3: CASSTMGPGAEGYTF. As DNA, the CDR3 is TGTGCCAGCAGTACAATGGGGCCAGGGGCTGAAGGCTACACCTTC.

Comment on this clonotype: An end of the junction differs from the germline gene, which may be a read error. The chain recombines TRBV6-5 with TRBJ1-5, with 8 bases identical to TRBD1. CDR3 size: 16 residues. The germline V gene encodes CDR1 MNHEY and CDR2 SVGAGI. The CDR3: CARSYLWTGKDQPQHF. The DNA for the CDR3 is TGTGCCCGCAGTTACTTATGGACAGGGAAGGATCAGCCCCAGCATTTT.

V is TRBV24-1 and J is TRBJ2-1; D not resolved. Trimming removed 5 bases at V and 8 bases at J, with 9 bases between. This CDR3 is 12 amino acids long. The germline CDR1 and CDR2 sequences are KGHDR and SFDVKD. DNA for the CDR3: TGTGCCACCAGTGCCAGCGAGGATGAGCAGTTCTTC. This gives the protein CATSASEDEQFF.

V and J are TRBV25-1 and TRBJ2-6; no firm D call. From germline, CDR1 is MGHDK and CDR2 SYGVNS. CDR3 length: 15 amino acids. V gave up 6 bases and J gave up 3 bases, with 12 bases separating them. DNA of the CDR3: TGTGCCAGCAGCCATGGGTTAGTTGGGGCCAACGTCCTGACTTTC. Residues: CASSHGLVGANVLTF.

This rearrangement joins TRBV10-3 to TRBJ2-7; D gene uncertain. Germline V gene lookup returns CDR1 ENHRY and CDR2 SYGVKD. The length of the CDR3 is 14 residues. Trimming removed 2 bases from V and 5 bases from J, with 13 bases in between. This CDR3 is CAISEQPRKDEQYF. CDR3 DNA sequence: TGTGCCATCAGTGAGCAACCCCGAAAGGACGAGCAGTACTTC.

The V call is TRBV5-1, the J call TRBJ2-3; no definite D call. The CDR3 is 13 residues long. The V end was cut by 0 bases, the J end by 4 bases, with 6 bases between. CDR1 and CDR2 (germline): SGHRS, YFSETQ. CDR3 in DNA: TGCGCCAGCAGCTTGGATGTAGCAGATACGCAGTATTTT. Protein: CASSLDVADTQYF.

This clonotype has a handful of counts. The gene calls are TRBV20-1 and TRBJ2-5; no firm D call. Per the germline V gene, CDR1 is DFQATT and CDR2 is SNEGSKA (reference sequence). The CDR3 contains 13 residues. V gave up 5 bases and J gave up 0 bases, with 10 bases separating them. CDR3 bases: TGCAGTGCTGTTGGCGGATACCAAGAGACCCAGTACTTC. Translated: CSAVGGYQETQYF.

The chain recombines TRBV9 with TRBJ1-2, with unresolved D. Germline CDR1 SGDLS, CDR2 YYNGEE. The CDR3 is 15 residues long. With 0 bases removed from V and 6 bases from J, the gap between germline ends came to 15 bases. CDR3 sequence reads: CASSVATSINHGYTF. CDR3 in DNA: TGTGCCAGCAGCGTAGCTACTTCTATCAACCATGGCTACACCTTC.

V is TRBV9 and J is TRBJ2-1; 13 bases are shared with TRBD2. With V trimmed by 4 bases and J by 4 bases, 5 bases remained unmatched. The germline gives CDR1 SGDLS, CDR2 YYNGEE. This CDR3 region has 16 residues. CDR3 protein: CASSPGLAGAYNEQFF. CDR3 in DNA: TGTGCCAGCAGCCCCGGACTAGCGGGGGCGTACAATGAGCAGTTCTTC.